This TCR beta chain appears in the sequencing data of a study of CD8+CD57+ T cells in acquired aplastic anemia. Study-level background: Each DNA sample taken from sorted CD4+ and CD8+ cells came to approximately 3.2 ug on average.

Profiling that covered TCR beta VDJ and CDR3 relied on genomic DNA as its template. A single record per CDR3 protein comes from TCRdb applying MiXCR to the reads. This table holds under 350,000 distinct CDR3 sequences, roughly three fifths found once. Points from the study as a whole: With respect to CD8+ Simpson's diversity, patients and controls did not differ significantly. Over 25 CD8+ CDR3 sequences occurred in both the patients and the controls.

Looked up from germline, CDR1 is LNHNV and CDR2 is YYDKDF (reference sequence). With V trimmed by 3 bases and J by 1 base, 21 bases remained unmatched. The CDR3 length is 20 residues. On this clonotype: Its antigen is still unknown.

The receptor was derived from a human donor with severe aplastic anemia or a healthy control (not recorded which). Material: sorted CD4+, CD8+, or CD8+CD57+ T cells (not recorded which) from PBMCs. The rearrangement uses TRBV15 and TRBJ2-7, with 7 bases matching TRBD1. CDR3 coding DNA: TGTGCCACCAGCAGTAGAAAGCCTCGGACAGGCCCTAAGGGATCCTACGAGCAGTACTTC. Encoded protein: CATSSRKPRTGPKGSYEQYF.